A selection of T cell receptor beta chains follows, all from one sample in a study of T cells in Graves' hyperthyroidism and ophthalmopathy. TCRdb recomputed calls from the multiplex PCR reads with MiXCR, one row per CDR3 protein. The table lists tens of thousands of distinct CDR3 sequences, 52% of them singletons. The source material was blood. The origin of the receptors is a middle-aged woman with Graves' ophthalmopathy. Each CDR3 is given with its conserved first and last residue. The D gene is left open where the match is weak. Rows may omit the clone size; those that give it use once, few, many or a size class.

v_gene	d_gene	abundance	j_gene	CDR3nt	CDR3aa
TRBV24-1	TRBD1	medium-sized	TRBJ1-2	TGTGCCACCAGTGAGTCGGGACAGTCTAACTATGGCTACACCTTC	CATSESGQSNYGYTF
TRBV7-9	TRBD1	many	TRBJ1-5	TGTGCCAGCAGAGAGGGGACAGGGAATCAGCCCCAGCATTTT	CASREGTGNQPQHF
TRBV7-2	.	medium-sized	TRBJ1-1	TGTGCCAGCAGCTCCCAGGCGGACACTGAAGCTTTCTTT	CASSSQADTEAFF
TRBV10-3	.	.	TRBJ2-6	TGTGCCATCAGTGAGTCGGCAGGCTCTGGGGCCAACGTCCTGACTTTC	CAISESAGSGANVLTF
TRBV7-3	.	.	TRBJ2-7	TGTGCCAGCAGCCGAATCCAGGGGGGCAACTCCTACGAGCAGTACTTC	CASSRIQGGNSYEQYF
TRBV15	.	.	TRBJ1-5	TGTGCCACCAGCAGAGACCAGGCTAATCAGCCCCAGCACTTT	CATSRDQANQPQHF
TRBV13	.	few	TRBJ2-2	TGTGCCAGCAGCTTAGAGGGGGTTGCTGGAAACACCGGGGAGCTGTTTTTT	CASSLEGVAGNTGELFF
TRBV7-3	.	.	TRBJ2-1	TGTGCCAGCAGCTTAATAGGGGGGTCAGATACGCAGTTCTTC	CASSLIGGSDTQFF
TRBV24-1	.	.	TRBJ2-1	TGTGCCACCGAGGGGGACAATGAGCAGTTCTTC	CATEGDNEQFF
TRBV10-3	.	.	TRBJ2-1	TGTGCCATCAGTGCGAGGGGACCGGGCACCGGGGAGCAGTTCTTC	CAISARGPGTGEQFF
TRBV20-1	.	many	TRBJ2-3	TGCAGTGCTAGGGGGGCGGGGCTCCCTAGCACAGATACGCAGTATTTT	CSARGAGLPSTDTQYF
TRBV7-8	TRBD2	many	TRBJ2-7	TGTGCCAGCAGCTTAGGATCGGTAGCGGGAGGGGTCTCCTACGAGCAGTACTTC	CASSLGSVAGGVSYEQYF
TRBV2	TRBD1	medium-sized	TRBJ2-1	TGTGCCAGCAGTGAAGGACAGGGAAAGAATGAGCAGTTCTTC	CASSEGQGKNEQFF
TRBV20-1	.	.	TRBJ2-3	TGCAGTGTTACAGATCCAAACACAGATACGCAGTATTTT	CSVTDPNTDTQYF
TRBV6-4	TRBD2	.	TRBJ2-7	TGTGCCAGCAGTTCCCCGGGACTAGCGGGAGAACCATACGAGCAGTACTTC	CASSSPGLAGEPYEQYF
TRBV9	.	few	TRBJ1-5	TGTGCCAGCAGCAAGGGACTAGCGGGGGTCAGCGCAGATACGCAGCATTTT	CASSKGLAGVSADTQHF
TRBV5-1	.	.	TRBJ2-2	TGCGCCAGCAGCCTTGAATTTCTGTGGGAGCTGTTTTTT	CASSLEFLWELFF
TRBV6-6	TRBD2	.	TRBJ2-1	TGTGCCAGCAGTTACGGACTAGCGGGACAGGGGCTCATCGATGAGCAGTTCTTC	CASSYGLAGQGLIDEQFF
TRBV20-1	TRBD1	many	TRBJ1-2	TGCAGTGCTACGGGGACAGGACAAACCGCCTATGGCTACACCTTC	CSATGTGQTAYGYTF